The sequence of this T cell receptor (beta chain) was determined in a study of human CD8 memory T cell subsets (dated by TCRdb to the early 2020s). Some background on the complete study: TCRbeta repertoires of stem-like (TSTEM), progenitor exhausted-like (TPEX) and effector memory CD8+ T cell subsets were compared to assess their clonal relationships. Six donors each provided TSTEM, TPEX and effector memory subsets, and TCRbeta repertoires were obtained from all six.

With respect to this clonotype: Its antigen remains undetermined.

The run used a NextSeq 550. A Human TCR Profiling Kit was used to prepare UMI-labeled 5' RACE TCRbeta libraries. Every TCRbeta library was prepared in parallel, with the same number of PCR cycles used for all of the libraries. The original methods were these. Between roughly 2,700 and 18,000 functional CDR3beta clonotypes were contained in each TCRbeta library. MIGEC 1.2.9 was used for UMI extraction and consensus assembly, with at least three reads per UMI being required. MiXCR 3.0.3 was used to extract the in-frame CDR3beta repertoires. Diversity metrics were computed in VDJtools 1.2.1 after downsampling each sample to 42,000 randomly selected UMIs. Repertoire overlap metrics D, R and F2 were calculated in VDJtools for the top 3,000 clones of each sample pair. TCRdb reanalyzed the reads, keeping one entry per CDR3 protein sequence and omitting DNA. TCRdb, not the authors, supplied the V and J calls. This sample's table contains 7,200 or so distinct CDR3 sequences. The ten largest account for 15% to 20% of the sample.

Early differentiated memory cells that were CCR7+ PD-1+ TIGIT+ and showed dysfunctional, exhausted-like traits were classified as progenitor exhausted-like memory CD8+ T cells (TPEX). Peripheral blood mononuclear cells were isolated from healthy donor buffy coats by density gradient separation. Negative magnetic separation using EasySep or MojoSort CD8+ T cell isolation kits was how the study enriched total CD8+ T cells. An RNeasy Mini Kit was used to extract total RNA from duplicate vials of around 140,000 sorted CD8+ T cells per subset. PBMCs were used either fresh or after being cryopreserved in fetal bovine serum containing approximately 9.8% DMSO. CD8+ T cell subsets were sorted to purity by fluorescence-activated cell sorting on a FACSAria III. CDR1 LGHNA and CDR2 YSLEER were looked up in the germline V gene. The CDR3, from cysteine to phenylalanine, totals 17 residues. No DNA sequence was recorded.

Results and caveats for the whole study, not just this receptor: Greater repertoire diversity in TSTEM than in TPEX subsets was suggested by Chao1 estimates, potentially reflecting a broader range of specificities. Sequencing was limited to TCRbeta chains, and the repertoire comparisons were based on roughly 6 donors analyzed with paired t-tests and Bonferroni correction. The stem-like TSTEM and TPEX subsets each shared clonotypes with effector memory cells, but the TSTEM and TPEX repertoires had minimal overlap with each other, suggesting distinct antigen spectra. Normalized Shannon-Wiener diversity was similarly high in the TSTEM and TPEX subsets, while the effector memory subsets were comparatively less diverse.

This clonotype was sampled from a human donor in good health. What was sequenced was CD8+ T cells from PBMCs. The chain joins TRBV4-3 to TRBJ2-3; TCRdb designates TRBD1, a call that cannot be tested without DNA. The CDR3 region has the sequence CASSQTQGQGQTDTQYF.